These 18 T cell receptor beta chains were sequenced from one sample in a study of human T cells and chemical hapten exposure (dated by TCRdb to about 2021). In the paper's terms, the time point label means: patch test 2, 6 weeks after DPC sensitization. The treatment or condition label of this sample denotes: therapeutic diphenylcyclopropenone sensitization with weekly scalp DPC. Preparation of the library involved RACE. Reads for this sample came from a NextSeq 500. The raw public reads went through TCRdb reprocessing: fastp at Q25, MiXCR clone calling, in-frame beta chains kept. CDR3 protein duplicates are merged, each entry listing the most common genes and DNA. The sample records around 360,000 distinct CDR3 sequences, about 6% of which are singletons. The biggest ten clones account for approximately 5.4% of the sample. The specimen comprised whole blood, sampled in connection with sensitization to the hapten diphenylcyclopropenone (DPC). The receptors were gathered from a woman under 30 with alopecia areata. Some clones in this sample may be carry-over from other donors' samples.

This clonotype was counted many times. The chain couples TRBV12-3 or TRBV12-4 to TRBJ1-2; a possible D gene is TRBD1 (5 bases). The CDR3 spans 13 residues. V shed 6 bases and J shed 4 bases, with 12 bases lying between them. The CDR3 DNA reads as TGTGCCAGCAGGGAGGGGCGCGGCTATGGCTACACCTTC. As protein: CASREGRGYGYTF.

The chain combines TRBV29-1 with TRBJ2-3; no definite D call. Per the germline V gene, CDR1 is SQVTM and CDR2 is ANQGSEA. The CDR3 has 11 residues. Trimming left V 4 bases short and J 1 base short, with 3 bases between. CDR3 DNA sequence: TGCAGCGTTGCCGGCACAGATACGCAGTATTTT. It encodes CSVAGTDTQYF.

The CDR3 protein is CASSYLALDEAFF. The CDR3 bases are TGTGCCAGCAGTTACCTAGCCTTGGATGAAGCTTTCTTT. The chain uses TRBV6-2 or TRBV6-3 and TRBJ1-1; D remains unclear. Germline V lookup: CDR1 MNHEY, CDR2 SVGEGT. CDR3 size: 13 residues. V dropped 2 bases and J dropped 7 bases, with 11 bases sitting between them.

The genes are TRBV27 and TRBJ2-2, with 8 bases aligning to TRBD1. The CDR3 is made up of 16 amino acids. Germline lookup yields CDR1 MNHEY and CDR2 SMNVEV (reference sequence). Losses at the gene ends were 5 bases for V and 0 bases for J; bases not matched to a gene: 5. In DNA, the CDR3 is TGTGCCAGCAGTCCAGGACAGGGAACGAACACCGGGGAGCTGTTTTTT. This gives the protein CASSPGQGTNTGELFF.

Many counts were recorded for this clonotype. The CDR3 loop reads CASMEGALYEQYF. The CDR3, as DNA: TGTGCCAGCATGGAGGGGGCGCTCTACGAGCAGTACTTC. This sequence joins TRBV6-1 and TRBJ2-7; a possible D gene is TRBD1 (7 bases). Trimming removed 7 bases from V and 3 bases from J, with 13 bases in between. The CDR3 totals 13 residues. Germline V CDR1 and CDR2: MNHNS, SASEGT.

This clonotype appeared many times. The J gene is TRBJ1-2, the V gene TRBV4-2; tentative D call: TRBD1 (5 bases). The germline V and J ends were trimmed by 0 bases and 4 bases, with 9 bases remaining between them. This CDR3 has 14 amino acids. The V gene's germline CDR1 is LGHNA and CDR2 YNFKEQ. Here the CDR3 DNA reads TGTGCCAGCAGCCAAGATCAGGGCCTCTATGGCTACACCTTC. Its translation is CASSQDQGLYGYTF.

The rearrangement joins TRBV7-9 to TRBJ2-1, with 8 nucleotides matching TRBD1. This CDR3 region has 16 residues. The germline V gene encodes CDR1 SEHNR and CDR2 FQNEAQ (reference sequence). J gave up 7 bases and V 8 bases, and 16 bases lay outside the gene matches. The CDR3 DNA reads as TGTGCCAGCTGCCAAACCTCGGGACAGGAGAAAAATGAGCAGTTCTTC. Translating gives CASCQTSGQEKNEQFF.

This clonotype came up a few times. This chain connects TRBV20-1 to TRBJ2-3, with TRBD2 identical over 14 bases. Trimming at V came to 1 base and at J to 7 bases, leaving 4 bases not matched to a gene. The CDR3 is made up of 15 amino acids. Germline CDR1 reads DFQATT; CDR2 reads SNEGSKA (reference sequence). In nucleotides, the CDR3 is TGCAGTGCTAGAGGGGGACTAGCGGGAGCTCATACGCAGTATTTT. The encoded protein is CSARGGLAGAHTQYF.

This clonotype was observed a few times. The rearrangement joins TRBV12-3 or TRBV12-4 to TRBJ1-2, with no clear D. The length of the CDR3 is 14 residues. V shed 5 bases and J shed 2 bases, with 12 bases lying between them. The CDR3 reads CASSIRSINYGYTF. As DNA, the CDR3 is TGTGCCAGCAGTATCAGGTCAATCAACTATGGCTACACCTTC.

This clonotype was picked up many times. This chain joins TRBV6-5 and TRBJ1-1; no firm D call. The CDR3 is made up of 12 amino acids. Germline V gene sequence: CDR1 MNHEY, CDR2 SVGAGI. The V and J ends lost 6 bases and 3 bases respectively, with 8 bases between them. CDR3 protein: CASRSRYTEAFF. The CDR3 DNA reads as TGTGCCAGCAGATCCAGGTACACTGAAGCTTTCTTT.

In its sample, this clonotype was seen many times. This sequence joins TRBV20-1 and TRBJ1-4, with D perhaps TRBD1 (5 bases). V was shortened by 0 bases and J by 6 bases, with 11 bases between the two germline ends. This CDR3 spans 14 amino acids. Germline V gives CDR1 DFQATT, CDR2 SNEGSKA (reference sequence). CDR3 in amino acids: CSARDSGGDEKLFF. The DNA for the CDR3 is TGCAGTGCTAGAGATAGCGGGGGGGATGAAAAACTGTTTTTT.

This clonotype was counted ten times or more. The chain combines TRBV27 with TRBJ2-5; maybe TRBD2 (5 bases). This CDR3 spans 15 amino acids. V was pared by 4 bases and J by 2 bases, with 14 bases between. Germline V gene lookup returns CDR1 MNHEY and CDR2 SMNVEV (reference sequence). The CDR3 DNA reads TGTGCCAGCAGTTCTTCCGGGAACCCACAAGAGACCCAGTACTTC. It specifies CASSSSGNPQETQYF.

This clonotype was counted ten times or more. The chain links TRBV5-1 to TRBJ1-2, with D possibly TRBD1 on 5 matching bases. CDR1 and CDR2 from the germline V gene are SGHRS and YFSETQ. V lost 5 bases and J 4 bases, leaving 12 bases between the germline ends. This CDR3 comprises 13 residues. This chain's CDR3 is CASREDMPYGYTF. CDR3 nucleotide sequence: TGCGCCAGCAGAGAGGACATGCCCTATGGCTACACCTTC. Full variable domain (missing parts from reference TRBV5-1 and TRBJ1-2): KAGVTQTPRYLIKTRGQQVTLSCSPISGHRSVSWYQQTPGQGLQFLFEYFSETQRNKGNFPGRFSGRQFSNSRSEMNVSTLELGDSALYLCASREDMPYGYTFGSGTRLTVV.

This clonotype was seen ten or more times. The chain recombines TRBV20-1 with TRBJ1-5; maybe TRBD1 (5 bases). Germline CDR1 DFQATT, CDR2 SNEGSKA (reference sequence). The V gene lost 6 bases and the J gene lost 0 bases, with 18 bases spanning the gap. The CDR3 is 16 residues long. The chain's CDR3 is CSAALTGGYSNQPQHF. The CDR3 bases are TGCAGTGCGGCCCTCACGGGGGGTTATAGCAATCAGCCCCAGCATTTT.

V and J are TRBV5-1 and TRBJ2-3, with D possibly TRBD2 on 5 matching bases. CDR1 is SGHRS and CDR2 is YFSETQ in the germline V gene. V lost 0 bases to trimming and J lost 0 bases, with 11 bases between them. The CDR3 length is 16 residues. Written as DNA, the CDR3 is TGCGCCAGCAGCTTGGGACTATTATCTAGCACAGATACGCAGTATTTT. Protein sequence: CASSLGLLSSTDTQYF.

There are a few counts of this clonotype. J is TRBJ1-1 and V is TRBV5-5; possible D gene TRBD1, 6 bases. CDR3 length: 14 residues. Germline V gives CDR1 SGHKS, CDR2 YYEKEE (reference sequence). V was pared by 3 bases and J by 8 bases, with 17 bases between. The CDR3 sequence is CASSSQYLDREAFF. The DNA for the CDR3 is TGTGCCAGCAGCTCCCAATACCTAGACAGGGAAGCTTTCTTT.

V gene TRBV27 combines with J gene TRBJ1-2, with 11 positions matching TRBD1. V shed 2 bases, J shed 7 bases, and the junction held 6 bases outside the gene matches. The CDR3 runs to 15 residues. Germline lookup yields CDR1 MNHEY and CDR2 SMNVEV (reference sequence). The CDR3 reads CASSLGQGAVLGYTF. CDR3 DNA sequence: TGTGCCAGCAGTTTAGGACAGGGGGCCGTTCTTGGCTACACCTTC.

This clonotype was found a few times. Here the CDR3 reads CSARDSRLYNEQFF. The CDR3 DNA sequence: TGCAGTGCTAGAGATTCCCGGCTTTACAATGAGCAGTTCTTC. This rearrangement joins TRBV20-1 to TRBJ2-1; D gene uncertain. The germline V gene encodes CDR1 DFQATT and CDR2 SNEGSKA (reference sequence). The V gene lost 0 bases and the J gene lost 4 bases, with 10 bases spanning the gap. The CDR3 consists of 14 residues.